Each of the 26 T cell receptor beta chains below was sequenced from the same sample in a study of cytomegalovirus exposure and HLA in healthy donors. Amplification used 60 Vbeta primers and 13 Jbeta primers. Sequencing was performed with immunoSEQ multiplex PCR; in TCRdb, only in-frame clones are kept and a portion is missing. Seen here are 180,000 or so clones, 77% observed once, and the top ten hold about 1.5%. The specimen sequenced was PBMCs. These receptors all stem from a man aged 18 to 29 in good health and CMV-seronegative.

CDR3 DNA: TGTGCCAGCAGTGATCCGGGACAGTATCACACTGAAGCTTTCTTT. Protein sequence: CASSDPGQYHTEAFF. The chain carries TRBV6-1 and TRBJ1-1; 7 bases match TRBD1. With V trimmed by 3 bases and J by 3 bases, 7 bases remained unmatched. Germline V gene sequence: CDR1 MNHNS, CDR2 SASEGT. This CDR3 contains 15 residues.

The table lists this clone with a few counts. The chain recombines TRBV25-1 with TRBJ2-1; 8 nucleotides agree with TRBD2. CDR1 is MGHDK and CDR2 is SYGVNS in the germline V gene. This CDR3 spans 17 amino acids. The J segment lost 1 base and the V segment lost 0 bases, leaving 5 bases of the junction unmatched. The CDR3 loop reads CASSEYGGGRSYNEQFF. The CDR3 DNA reads TGTGCCAGCAGTGAATATGGCGGGGGGCGATCCTACAATGAGCAGTTCTTC.

This chain joins TRBV12-2 and TRBJ2-7; the table calls TRBD2, which could not be checked here. TRBV12-2 is designated a pseudogene. The CDR3 sequence is 14 residues long. CDR3 sequence reads: CASRSGRGSHEQYF. CDR3 DNA sequence: TGTGCAAGTCGCTCAGGGCGGGGGAGCCACGAGCAGTACTTC.

This clone occurred a few times. This rearrangement joins TRBV30 to TRBJ2-7, with TRBD2 matching over 8 bases. The germline V gene has CDR1 GTSNPN and CDR2 SVGIG (reference sequence). V trimming: 0 bases; J trimming: 7 bases; junction bases outside the gene matches: 11. This CDR3 has 15 residues. CDR3: CAWSVTSGGLYEQYF. The CDR3, as DNA: TGTGCCTGGAGTGTAACGAGCGGGGGCCTGTATGAGCAGTACTTC.

V gene TRBV7-8 combines with J gene TRBJ2-5; 16 bases line up with TRBD2. From germline, CDR1 is SGHVS and CDR2 FQNEAQ. V dropped 3 bases and J dropped 6; count of bases not matched to a gene: 10. This CDR3 region has 18 residues. The CDR3 here is CASSFTGTSGGALKTQYF. DNA of the CDR3: TGTGCCAGCAGCTTCACCGGGACTAGCGGGGGGGCCCTCAAGACCCAGTACTTC.

In this sample, this clone turned up a few times. V usage is TRBV27 and J usage is TRBJ1-2; D gene ambiguous. The CDR3 length is 13 residues. V was cut by 5 bases and J by 9 bases, with 16 bases left in between. Germline CDR1 MNHEY, CDR2 SMNVEV (reference sequence). CDR3 loop: CASSPRSQLSYTF. The CDR3 region has the DNA TGTGCCAGCAGTCCCCGGTCCCAACTGAGCTACACCTTC.

The chain combines TRBV18 with TRBJ2-1, with 9 nucleotides matching TRBD1. The CDR3 is 15 amino acids. Germline lookup yields CDR1 KGHSH and CDR2 LQKENI. With 4 bases clipped from V and 5 bases from J, the junction kept 6 bases outside the gene matches. The CDR3 coding sequence is TGTGCCAGCTCACGAGGGACAGGGACTAACAATGAGCAGTTCTTC. Translated: CASSRGTGTNNEQFF.

The CDR3 protein is CASSPGLAGTAYEQYF. The CDR3 nucleotides read TGTGCCAGCAGTCCCGGACTAGCGGGGACAGCCTACGAGCAGTACTTC. V usage is TRBV13 and J usage is TRBJ2-7, with 12 nucleotides matching TRBD2. V lost 6 bases to trimming and J lost 2 bases; unmatched junction nucleotides: 8. In germline, CDR1 is PRHDT, CDR2 FYEKMQ (reference sequence). The CDR3 extends over 16 amino acids.

The chain recombines TRBV4-1 with TRBJ2-1; the D gene is possibly TRBD1 (6 bases). The ends were cut back, 5 bases at V and 12 bases at J, with 17 bases in the middle. The germline V gene has CDR1 MGHRA and CDR2 YSYEKL. The CDR3 consists of 13 residues. CDR3 sequence: CASSSQGFVGQFF. For the CDR3, the DNA is TGCGCCAGCAGCTCGCAGGGGTTCGTAGGGCAGTTCTTC.

This clone turned up a few times. CDR3 protein: CASSLTGSSYNSPLHF. CDR3 DNA sequence: TGTGCCAGCAGCCTGACAGGGAGCTCCTATAATTCACCCCTCCACTTT. The rearrangement joins TRBV7-2 to TRBJ1-6; 7 bases are a match to TRBD1. With 5 bases clipped from V and 0 bases from J, the junction kept 4 bases outside the gene matches. Germline V CDR1 and CDR2: SGHTA, FQGNSA. The length of the CDR3 is 16 residues.

V is TRBV5-7 and J is TRBJ1-2, with D hard to call. TRBV5-7 is an open reading frame, and its role is uncertain. The ends were cut back, 5 bases at V and 0 bases at J, with 14 bases in the middle. This CDR3 contains 15 residues. CDR3 in DNA: TGTGCCAGCAGTATTATCACAATATCTAACTATGGCTACACCTTC. Translated, it gives CASSIITISNYGYTF.

The V gene is TRBV19, the J gene TRBJ1-2; D might be TRBD1 (5 bases). The CDR3 is 13 amino acids. Germline-derived CDR1 and CDR2 are LNHDA and SQIVND (reference sequence). V lost 9 bases and J 7 bases, leaving 18 bases between the germline ends. This chain's CDR3 is CASALPGVGGYTF. The CDR3 DNA reads as TGTGCCAGCGCTCTACCGGGGGTCGGTGGCTACACCTTC.

This sequence joins TRBV5-6 and TRBJ2-5, with TRBD2 matching over 12 bases. This CDR3 is built from 17 residues. Germline-derived CDR1 and CDR2 are SGHDT and YYEEEE. Trimming cost V 3 bases and J 7 bases; bases outside gene matches: 13. CDR3 sequence (DNA): TGTGCCAGCAGCTGGGGAGGACTAGCGGGGACGGCGGGGACCCAGTACTTC. It codes for CASSWGGLAGTAGTQYF.

This chain joins TRBV29-1 and TRBJ1-2; D perhaps matches TRBD1 (6 bases). Germline loops: CDR1 SQVTM, CDR2 ANQGSEA. The CDR3 spans 11 residues. V was clipped by 6 bases and J by 8 bases, with 13 bases between them. CDR3 amino acids: CSVPGEGGYTF. For the CDR3, the DNA is TGCAGCGTACCAGGGGAAGGGGGCTACACCTTC.

The chain is built from TRBV5-5 and TRBJ1-2, with TRBD1 matching over 7 bases. Per germline, CDR1 SGHKS and CDR2 YYEKEE (reference sequence). Losses at the gene ends were 0 bases for V and 8 bases for J; bases not matched to a gene: 13. CDR3 length: 16 amino acids. The CDR3 region has the DNA TGTGCCAGCAGCTTGGGCCCCGCGACAGGGTCCTTGGGCTACACCTTC. Its translation: CASSLGPATGSLGYTF.

This clone appeared once. The rearrangement links TRBV5-1 to TRBJ2-7, with 9 nucleotides matching TRBD2. With V trimmed by 2 bases and J by 2 bases, 2 bases remained unmatched. Germline CDR1 is SGHRS and CDR2 is YFSETQ. The CDR3 is 14 residues long. CDR3 coding DNA: TGCGCCAGCAGCTTAAGCGGGGGGCCCTACGAGCAGTACTTC. Translating it yields CASSLSGGPYEQYF.

V and J are TRBV29-1 and TRBJ1-2, with TRBD1 matching 12 bases. The germline gives CDR1 SQVTM, CDR2 ANQGSEA. The CDR3 sequence is 14 residues long. V shed 6 bases, J shed 4 bases, and the junction held 6 bases outside the gene matches. The CDR3 DNA follows: TGCAGCGTGGGGGACAGGGGGCTGATCTATGGCTACACCTTC. Its translation: CSVGDRGLIYGYTF.

This clone was detected only a few times. The gene calls are TRBV5-1 and TRBJ2-7, with TRBD1 matching over 9 bases. CDR3 size: 17 residues. Losses at the gene ends were 5 bases for V and 4 bases for J; bases not matched to a gene: 16. CDR1 is SGHRS, CDR2 YFSETQ, per germline. The CDR3 DNA follows: TGCGCCAGCAGAAGGACAGGGGTCTCCCTGGCGGGGTACGAGCAGTACTTC. As protein: CASRRTGVSLAGYEQYF.

The genes are TRBV4-2 and TRBJ2-5, with D possibly TRBD2 on 5 matching bases. V was pared by 3 bases and J by 11 bases, with 25 bases between. CDR3 length: 16 amino acids. In germline, CDR1 is LGHNA, CDR2 YNFKEQ. CDR3 DNA: TGTGCCAGCAGCCAGGCTCTAGGACCCTCGGGGAGAGAGCAGTACTTC. It translates to CASSQALGPSGREQYF.

The rearrangement links TRBV6-5 to TRBJ2-2; D is perhaps TRBD1 (7 bases). Germline CDR1 reads MNHEY; CDR2 reads SVGAGI. This CDR3 region has 14 residues. V lost 8 bases to trimming and J lost 1 base, with 11 bases between them. The CDR3 region is CASAGTENTGELFF. The DNA for the CDR3 is TGTGCCAGCGCGGGGACAGAGAACACCGGGGAGCTGTTTTTT.

The rearrangement joins TRBV11-2 to TRBJ2-5, with 8 bases fitting TRBD1. V dropped 2 bases and J dropped 2; count of bases not matched to a gene: 7. The CDR3 spans 16 residues. Germline CDR1 and CDR2: SGHAT and FQNNGV. The CDR3 coding sequence is TGTGCCAGCAGCTTATCGTCGTACAGGGGGCAAGAGACCCAGTACTTC. Amino acids: CASSLSSYRGQETQYF.

The V and J genes are TRBV5-6 and TRBJ2-5; 7 positions agree with TRBD2. The CDR3 totals 15 residues. V lost 4 bases, J lost 5 bases, and 11 bases stayed unmatched. In germline, CDR1 is SGHDT, CDR2 YYEEEE. The chain's CDR3 is CASSNRAGVTETQYF. DNA of the CDR3: TGTGCCAGCAGCAATAGGGCGGGAGTAACTGAGACCCAGTACTTC.

This sequence joins TRBV2 and TRBJ2-7; 9 nucleotides line up with TRBD1. The V gene end was trimmed by 7 bases and the J gene end by 4 bases; junction bases not matched to a gene: 5. There are 13 residues in the CDR3. Per germline, CDR1 SNHLY and CDR2 FYNNEI. In nucleotides, the CDR3 is TGTGCCAGCACCAGGGACAGGGAATACGAGCAGTACTTC. This gives the protein CASTRDREYEQYF.

The chain is built from TRBV6-1 and TRBJ1-6; TRBD1 is a possible D gene (5 bases). The CDR3 loop spans 15 amino acids. V gave up 6 bases and J gave up 4 bases, with 13 bases separating them. The germline V gene has CDR1 MNHNS and CDR2 SASEGT. CDR3 residues: CASSPAGTYNSPLHF. The CDR3, as DNA: TGTGCCAGCAGCCCGGCCGGGACTTATAATTCACCCCTCCACTTT.

This clone has just one count. The CDR3 protein is CASSRVNTEAFF. The DNA for the CDR3 is TGTGCCAGCAGCCGAGTGAACACTGAAGCTTTCTTT. The chain joins TRBV13 to TRBJ1-1; D not resolved. The germline V gene has CDR1 PRHDT and CDR2 FYEKMQ (reference sequence). V was cut by 5 bases and J by 0 bases, with 4 bases left in between. This CDR3 comprises 12 residues.

This clone has a handful of counts. The sample carries other DNA sequences with the same CDR3. The chain couples TRBV9 to TRBJ2-3; D not resolved. The CDR3 is 15 residues long. V lost 0 bases and J lost 0, with 8 bases in between. Germline-derived CDR1 and CDR2 are SGDLS and YYNGEE. CDR3 residues: CASSVDYLSTDTQYF. The CDR3 DNA reads TGTGCCAGCAGCGTAGACTACCTAAGCACAGATACGCAGTATTTT.